This T cell receptor (beta chain) comes out of a study of blood T cell repertoires in COVID-19. The CDR3 has 19 residues. Trimming took 3 bases from V and 4 from J; bases not matched to a gene: 18. The assay was immunoSEQ multiplex PCR, and TCRdb's table has in-frame clones only and misses some. The table records some 17,000 clones, more than 65% of them present only once. The origin of this receptor is a woman in her 70s with active COVID-19. The chain combines TRBV23-1 with TRBJ1-1, with 9 bases aligning to TRBD1. Being an ORF, TRBV23-1 has a function that is uncertain. Input material: peripheral blood. The CDR3 coding sequence is TGCGCCAGCAGTCACACCCATCACAGGGGGCGCGGGGAGATCACTGAAGCTTTCTTT. Protein sequence: CASSHTHHRGRGEITEAFF.